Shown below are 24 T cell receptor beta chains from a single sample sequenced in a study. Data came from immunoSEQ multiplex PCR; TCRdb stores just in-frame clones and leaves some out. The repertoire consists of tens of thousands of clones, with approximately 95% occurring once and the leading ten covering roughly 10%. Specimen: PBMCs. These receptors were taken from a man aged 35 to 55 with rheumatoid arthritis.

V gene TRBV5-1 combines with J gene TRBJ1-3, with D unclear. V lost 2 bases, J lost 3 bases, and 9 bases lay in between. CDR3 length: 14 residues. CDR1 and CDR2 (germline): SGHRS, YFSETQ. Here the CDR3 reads CASSLTGSGNTIYF. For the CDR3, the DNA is TGCGCCAGCAGCTTAACCGGGAGTGGAAACACCATATATTTT.

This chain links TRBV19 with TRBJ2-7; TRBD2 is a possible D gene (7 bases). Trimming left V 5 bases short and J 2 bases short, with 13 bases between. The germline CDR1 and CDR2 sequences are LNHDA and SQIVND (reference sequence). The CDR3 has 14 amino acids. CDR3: CASSPPGGPYEQYF. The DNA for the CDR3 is TGTGCCAGTAGTCCCCCGGGGGGCCCCTACGAGCAGTACTTC.

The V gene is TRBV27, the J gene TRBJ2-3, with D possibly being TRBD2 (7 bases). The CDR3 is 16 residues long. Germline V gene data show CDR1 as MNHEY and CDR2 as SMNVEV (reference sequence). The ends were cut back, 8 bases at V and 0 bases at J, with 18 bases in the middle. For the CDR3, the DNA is TGTGCCAGCGGAAAGGGGGGGGCGGTAAGCACAGATACGCAGTATTTT. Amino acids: CASGKGGAVSTDTQYF.

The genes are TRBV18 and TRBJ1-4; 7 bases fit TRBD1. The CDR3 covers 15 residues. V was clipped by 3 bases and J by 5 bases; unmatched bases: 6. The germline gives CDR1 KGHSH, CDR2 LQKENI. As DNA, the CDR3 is TGTGCCAGCTCACCCCGACAGGGCGGGAATGAAAAACTGTTTTTT. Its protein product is CASSPRQGGNEKLFF.

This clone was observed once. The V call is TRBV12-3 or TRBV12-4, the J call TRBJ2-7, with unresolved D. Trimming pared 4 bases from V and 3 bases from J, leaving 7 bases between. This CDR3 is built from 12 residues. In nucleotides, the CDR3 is TGTGCCAGCAGTTCAAGCTACTACGAGCAGTACTTC. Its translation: CASSSSYYEQYF.

The CDR3 DNA is TGTGCCAGCAGCTCCGATCGTAGGGGGGGACAGCCCCAGCATTTT. It yields the protein CASSSDRRGGQPQHF. This chain links TRBV5-6 with TRBJ1-5; D is perhaps TRBD1 (6 bases). Germline CDR1 is SGHDT and CDR2 is YYEEEE. The germline V and J ends were trimmed by 3 bases and 7 bases, with 17 bases remaining between them. The CDR3 is made up of 15 amino acids.

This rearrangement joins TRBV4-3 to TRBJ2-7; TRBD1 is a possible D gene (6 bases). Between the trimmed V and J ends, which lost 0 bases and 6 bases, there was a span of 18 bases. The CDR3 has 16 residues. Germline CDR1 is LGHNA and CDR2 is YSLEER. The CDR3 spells CASSQDRGSLTIEQYF. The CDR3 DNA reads TGCGCCAGCAGCCAAGATAGGGGGAGCCTGACTATCGAGCAGTACTTC.

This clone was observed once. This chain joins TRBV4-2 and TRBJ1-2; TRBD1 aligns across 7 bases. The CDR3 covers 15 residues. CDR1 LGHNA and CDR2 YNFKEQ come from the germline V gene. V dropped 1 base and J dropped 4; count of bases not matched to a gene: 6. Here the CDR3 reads CASSQVKQGGYGYTF. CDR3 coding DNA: TGTGCCAGCAGCCAAGTTAAGCAGGGGGGCTATGGCTACACCTTC.

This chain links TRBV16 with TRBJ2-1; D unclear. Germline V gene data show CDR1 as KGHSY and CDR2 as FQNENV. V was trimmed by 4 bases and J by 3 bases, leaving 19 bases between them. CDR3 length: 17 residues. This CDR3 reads CASSPPTSRQFYNEQFF. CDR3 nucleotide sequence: TGTGCCAGCAGCCCACCCACGTCACGGCAGTTCTACAATGAGCAGTTCTTC.

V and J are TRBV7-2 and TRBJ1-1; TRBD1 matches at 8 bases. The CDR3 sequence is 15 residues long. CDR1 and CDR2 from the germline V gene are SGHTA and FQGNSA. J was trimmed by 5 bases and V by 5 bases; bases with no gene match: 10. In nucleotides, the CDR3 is TGTGCCAGCAGCGGACGCAGGGGGCAGGGGACTGAAGCTTTCTTT. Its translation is CASSGRRGQGTEAFF.

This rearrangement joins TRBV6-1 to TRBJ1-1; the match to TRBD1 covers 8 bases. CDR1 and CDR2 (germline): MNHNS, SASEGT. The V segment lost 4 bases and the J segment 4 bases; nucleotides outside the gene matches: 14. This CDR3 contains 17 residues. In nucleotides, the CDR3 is TGTGCCAGCAGTGGGGGGATAGCTACAGGGGGTACCACTGAAGCTTTCTTT. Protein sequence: CASSGGIATGGTTEAFF.

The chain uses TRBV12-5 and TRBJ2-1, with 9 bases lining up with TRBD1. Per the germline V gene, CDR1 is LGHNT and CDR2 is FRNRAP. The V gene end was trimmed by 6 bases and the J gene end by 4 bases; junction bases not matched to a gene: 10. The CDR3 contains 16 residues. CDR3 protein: CASGPQEGQGYNEQFF. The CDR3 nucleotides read TGTGCTAGTGGCCCGCAGGAAGGACAGGGGTACAATGAGCAGTTCTTC.

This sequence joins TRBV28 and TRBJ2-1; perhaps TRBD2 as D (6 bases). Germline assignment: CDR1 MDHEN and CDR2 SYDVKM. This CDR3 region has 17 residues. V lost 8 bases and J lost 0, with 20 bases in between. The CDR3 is CASHQSAGLSSYNEQFF. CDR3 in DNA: TGTGCCAGCCACCAATCAGCGGGCCTGAGCTCCTACAATGAGCAGTTCTTC.

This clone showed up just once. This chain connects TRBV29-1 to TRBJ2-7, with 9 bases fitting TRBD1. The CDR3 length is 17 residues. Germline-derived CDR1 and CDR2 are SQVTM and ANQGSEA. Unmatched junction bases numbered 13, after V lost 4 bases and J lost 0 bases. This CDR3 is CSVALTGGDLISYEQYF. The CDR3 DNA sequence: TGCAGCGTTGCCCTGACAGGGGGGGACTTAATCTCCTACGAGCAGTACTTC.

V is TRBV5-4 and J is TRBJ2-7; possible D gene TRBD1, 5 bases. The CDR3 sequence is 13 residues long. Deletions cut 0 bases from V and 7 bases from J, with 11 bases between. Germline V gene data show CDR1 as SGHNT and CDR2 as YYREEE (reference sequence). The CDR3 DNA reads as TGTGCCAGCAGCTTGGTAGGGGCACGAGAGCAGTACTTC. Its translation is CASSLVGAREQYF.

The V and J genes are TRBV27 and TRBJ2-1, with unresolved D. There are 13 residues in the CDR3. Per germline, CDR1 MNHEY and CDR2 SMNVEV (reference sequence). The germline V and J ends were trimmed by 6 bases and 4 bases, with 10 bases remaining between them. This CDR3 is CASRMGSYNEQFF. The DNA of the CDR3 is TGTGCCAGCAGGATGGGATCATACAATGAGCAGTTCTTC.

The CDR3 coding sequence is TGTGCCAGCATTGCCCACAGATTTTCTGAAGCTTTCTTT. It translates to CASIAHRFSEAFF. V is TRBV12-3 or TRBV12-4 and J is TRBJ1-1; D uncertain. This CDR3 contains 13 residues. Trimming took 7 bases from V and 6 from J, leaving 15 bases between them.

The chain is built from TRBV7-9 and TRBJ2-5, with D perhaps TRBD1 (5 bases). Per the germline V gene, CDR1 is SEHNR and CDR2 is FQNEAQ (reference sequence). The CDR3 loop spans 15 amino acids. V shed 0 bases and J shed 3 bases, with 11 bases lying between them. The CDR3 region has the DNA TGTGCCAGCAGCTTAGCTACGGGCAGGGAAGAGACCCAGTACTTC. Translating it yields CASSLATGREETQYF.

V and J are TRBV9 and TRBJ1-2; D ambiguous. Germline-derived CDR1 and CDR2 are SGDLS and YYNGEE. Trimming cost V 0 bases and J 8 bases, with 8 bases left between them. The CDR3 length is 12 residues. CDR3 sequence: CASSVGHLGYTF. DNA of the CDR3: TGTGCCAGCAGCGTAGGACACTTGGGCTACACCTTC.

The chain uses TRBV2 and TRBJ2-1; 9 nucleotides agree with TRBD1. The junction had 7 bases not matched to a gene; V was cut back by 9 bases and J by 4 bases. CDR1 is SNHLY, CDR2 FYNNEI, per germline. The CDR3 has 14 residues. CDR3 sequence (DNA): TGTGCCAGTTGTCCGGGACAGGGTTACAATGAGCAGTTCTTC. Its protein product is CASCPGQGYNEQFF.

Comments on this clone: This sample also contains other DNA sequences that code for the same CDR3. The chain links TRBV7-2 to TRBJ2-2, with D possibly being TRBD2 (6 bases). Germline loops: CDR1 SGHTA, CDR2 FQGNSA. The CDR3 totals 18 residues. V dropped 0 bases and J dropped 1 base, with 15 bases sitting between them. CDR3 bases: TGTGCCAGCAGCTTAGCGGCTGTGGCGCGGGGGAACACCGGGGAGCTGTTTTTT. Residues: CASSLAAVARGNTGELFF.

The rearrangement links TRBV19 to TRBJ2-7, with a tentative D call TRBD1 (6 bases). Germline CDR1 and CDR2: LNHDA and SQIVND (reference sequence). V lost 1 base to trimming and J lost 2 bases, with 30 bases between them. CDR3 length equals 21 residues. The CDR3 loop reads CASSIVMAGYGGPQGTYEQYF. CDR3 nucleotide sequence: TGTGCCAGTAGTATAGTCATGGCGGGTTATGGGGGCCCTCAAGGCACCTACGAGCAGTACTTC. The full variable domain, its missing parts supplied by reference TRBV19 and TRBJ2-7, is DGGITQSPKYLFRKEGQNVTLSCEQNLNHDAMYWYRQDPGQGLRLIYYSQIVNDFQKGDIAEGYSVSREKKESFPLTVTSAQKNPTAFYLCASSIVMAGYGGPQGTYEQYFGPGTRLTVT.

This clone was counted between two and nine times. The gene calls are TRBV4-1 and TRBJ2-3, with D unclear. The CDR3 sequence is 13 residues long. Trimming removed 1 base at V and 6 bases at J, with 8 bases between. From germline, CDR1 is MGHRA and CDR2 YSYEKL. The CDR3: CASSQVLRDTQYF. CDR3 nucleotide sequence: TGCGCCAGCAGCCAAGTCCTTAGGGATACGCAGTATTTT.

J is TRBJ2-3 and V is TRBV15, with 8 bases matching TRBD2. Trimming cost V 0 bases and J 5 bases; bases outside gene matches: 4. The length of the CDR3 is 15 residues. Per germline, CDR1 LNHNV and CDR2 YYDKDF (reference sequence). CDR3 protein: CATSRDFLAGDTQYF. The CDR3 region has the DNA TGTGCCACCAGCAGAGATTTCCTAGCGGGAGATACGCAGTATTTT.